The 5 T cell receptor beta chains listed next were all sequenced from one sample in a study of beta chain features in type 1 diabetes. Findings and caveats of the study: Shorter TCRB CDR3s, moderately but significantly so, marked every one of the four CD4+ subsets in Type 1 diabetes patients.

Investigators reverse transcribed all isolated RNA, so they sequenced expressed TCRB transcripts. Only in-frame clones appear in the TCRdb table, and some are missing; sequencing was by immunoSEQ multiplex PCR. Of around 70,000 clones listed, around 49% were seen once; the top ten hold 0.7%. These receptors' antigens are unknown. Sample: central memory CD4+ T cells from blood. The receptor set was obtained from a man aged 25 to 40 with type 1 diabetes.

This clone appeared a few times. The chain combines TRBV30 with TRBJ2-3, with D maybe TRBD2 (6 bases). The CDR3 totals 15 residues. V lost 2 bases, J lost 0 bases, and 12 bases lay in between. Germline V CDR1 and CDR2: GTSNPN, SVGIG (reference sequence). The chain's CDR3 is CAWSQSGLSTDTQYF. The CDR3, as DNA: TGTGCCTGGAGTCAAAGCGGGCTTAGCACAGATACGCAGTATTTT.

V is TRBV27 and J is TRBJ2-2; possible D gene TRBD1, 5 bases. V lost 2 bases and J 6 bases, leaving 13 bases between the germline ends. There are 15 residues in the CDR3. The germline V gene encodes CDR1 MNHEY and CDR2 SMNVEV (reference sequence). The DNA for the CDR3 is TGTGCCAGCAGTTTACGCAGGGATGGCGCCGGGGAGCTGTTTTTT. Protein: CASSLRRDGAGELFF.

The sample holds many counts of this clone. The chain links TRBV7-2 to TRBJ2-3; 11 bases align to TRBD2. Germline-derived CDR1 and CDR2 are SGHTA and FQGNSA. The CDR3 covers 16 residues. V was pared by 3 bases and J by 6 bases, with 8 bases of the junction left unmatched. CDR3 in amino acids: CASSFLAGGRADTQYF. The CDR3 nucleotides are TGTGCCAGCAGCTTCTTAGCGGGAGGGCGGGCGGATACGCAGTATTTT.

The chain combines TRBV5-4 with TRBJ2-7; possibly TRBD1 for D (7 bases). This CDR3 is 14 amino acids long. V lost 1 base and J lost 2, with 10 bases in between. Germline-derived CDR1 and CDR2 are SGHNT and YYREEE (reference sequence). The CDR3 nucleotides are TGTGCCAGCAGCTTGCAGGGGGAGGCCTACGAGCAGTACTTC. Translated, it gives CASSLQGEAYEQYF.

The chain employs TRBV28 and TRBJ2-7; the match to TRBD2 covers 8 bases. The junction had 9 bases not matched to a gene; V was cut back by 4 bases and J by 1 base. CDR3 length: 16 residues. The germline V gene encodes CDR1 MDHEN and CDR2 SYDVKM. The CDR3 DNA is TGTGCCAGCAGTTATCCACTAGGCGGGAGGTCCTACGAGCAGTACTTC. Protein product: CASSYPLGGRSYEQYF.